This T cell receptor (beta chain) originates from a study of cytotoxic CD8 clonotypes in ibrutinib-treated CLL. In the study overall: The study included roughly 10 relapsed/refractory and 15 treatment-naive patients; fewer than 18 had IGHV unmutated disease.

Method: immunoSEQ multiplex PCR; TCRdb's copy keeps in-frame clones and lacks some. The sample consists of 120,000 to 150,000 clones, around 93% of them appearing once. Frozen-stored PBMCs produced approximately 1.9 micrograms of genomic DNA for TCR beta libraries. Study results and caveats: Clonotypes that were public were uncommon, and they contracted or stayed stable on treatment.

As concerns this clone: The antigen is undetermined.

Trimming took off 5 bases at V and 12 bases at J, with 20 bases between the two ends. This CDR3 has 14 amino acids. Germline V gives CDR1 SEHNR, CDR2 FQNEAQ (reference sequence). Sequenced material: PBMCs, taken after 12 months of ibrutinib treatment. The receptor was derived from a human donor with chronic lymphocytic leukemia. The V call is TRBV7-9, the J call TRBJ2-1, with D possibly being TRBD2 (5 bases). Written as DNA, the CDR3 is TGTGCCAGCAGCCCAACAAGGGTACGGGATCCGCAGTTCTTC. Translating it yields CASSPTRVRDPQFF. The complete variable domain, with remaining parts taken from reference TRBV7-9 and TRBJ2-1, reads DTGVSQNPRHKITKRGQNVTFRCDPISEHNRLYWYRQTLGQGPEFLTYFQNEAQLEKSRLLSDRFSAERPKGSFSTLEIQRTEQGDSAMYLCASSPTRVRDPQFFGPGTRLTVL.